A single sample is the source of the 27 T cell receptor beta chains below, sequenced in a study of cytomegalovirus exposure and HLA in healthy donors (dated by TCRdb to 2017 to 2019). Receptor libraries were prepared by the immunoSEQ multiplex PCR assay. For the multiplex PCR, a mixture combining 60 forward primers for TCR Vbeta segments and 13 reverse primers for TCR Jbeta segments was used. TCRdb took over this immuneACCESS table, retaining in-frame rearrangements with V and J assigned. Such tables are incomplete; in checked studies, under half of the missing clones stem from an unresolved V gene, and the remainder is unexplained. The table for this sample lists around 130,000 clones; around 66% of them were counted only once. The ten largest clones take up around 6% of the sample. The sample comprised PBMCs. The receptor source for this set is a woman aged 60-70 years in good health and CMV-seronegative.

This clone was picked up a small number of times. The V call is TRBV6-5, the J call TRBJ2-5; perhaps TRBD1 as D (6 bases). The germline CDR1 and CDR2 sequences are MNHEY and SVGAGI. CDR3 length: 16 residues. With 4 bases removed from V and 2 bases from J, the gap between germline ends came to 17 bases. The CDR3 here is CASSSQKTGIQETQYF. The CDR3 region has the DNA TGTGCCAGCAGTTCACAAAAGACAGGAATACAAGAGACCCAGTACTTC.

The rearrangement uses TRBV5-1 and TRBJ1-6; 11 bases are shared with TRBD1. Germline lookup yields CDR1 SGHRS and CDR2 YFSETQ. This CDR3 has 16 amino acids. V shed 0 bases, J shed 7 bases, and the junction held 3 bases outside the gene matches. CDR3 amino acids: CASSLGGQGANSPLHF. The CDR3 region has the DNA TGCGCCAGCAGCTTGGGAGGACAGGGGGCGAATTCACCCCTCCACTTT.

J is TRBJ2-3 and V is TRBV6-5; 8 nucleotides agree with TRBD1. The CDR3 runs to 12 residues. With V trimmed by 8 bases and J by 6 bases, 4 bases remained unmatched. Germline lookup yields CDR1 MNHEY and CDR2 SVGAGI. This CDR3 is CASGRTGDTQYF. For the CDR3, the DNA is TGTGCCAGCGGGCGGACAGGGGATACGCAGTATTTT.

V is TRBV7-8 and J is TRBJ2-2; D gene uncertain. Germline assignment: CDR1 SGHVS and CDR2 FQNEAQ. Trimming took off 2 bases at V and 2 bases at J, with 9 bases between the two ends. This CDR3 region has 15 residues. For the CDR3, the DNA is TGTGCCAGCAGCTTATACAGAGCTAACACCGGGGAGCTGTTTTTT. This gives the protein CASSLYRANTGELFF.

The chain carries TRBV7-2 and TRBJ1-1; D uncertain. The CDR3 has 13 residues. The germline V gene has CDR1 SGHTA and CDR2 FQGNSA. Trimming took off 3 bases at V and 6 bases at J, with 11 bases between the two ends. CDR3: CASSFPGLPEAFF. The CDR3, as DNA: TGTGCCAGCAGCTTTCCTGGGCTCCCTGAAGCTTTCTTT.

The V and J genes are TRBV2 and TRBJ1-6; tentatively, D is TRBD1 (6 bases). The CDR3 totals 14 residues. Trimming took off 3 bases at V and 16 bases at J, with 19 bases between the two ends. Germline values: CDR1 SNHLY, CDR2 FYNNEI. CDR3 amino acids: CASSDRWPGALLHF. CDR3 in DNA: TGTGCCAGCAGTGATCGGTGGCCAGGGGCCCTTCTCCACTTT.

The genes are TRBV5-4 and TRBJ2-4; weak D call: TRBD2 (5 bases). V was cut by 2 bases and J by 0 bases, with 12 bases left in between. Germline lookup yields CDR1 SGHNT and CDR2 YYREEE (reference sequence). This CDR3 has 16 amino acids. The chain's CDR3 is CASSLGLVKAKNIQYF. The CDR3, as DNA: TGTGCCAGCAGCTTAGGACTTGTGAAAGCCAAAAACATTCAGTACTTC.

The V call is TRBV5-1, the J call TRBJ2-3, with 12 bases matching TRBD2. Germline V CDR1 and CDR2: SGHRS, YFSETQ. Germline trimming cut 4 bases from V and 0 bases from J; bases unmatched to any gene: 6. This CDR3 region has 17 residues. Here the CDR3 DNA reads TGCGCCAGCAGCCCCAAACTAGCGGGAGGAAGCACAGATACGCAGTATTTT. This codes for CASSPKLAGGSTDTQYF.

J is TRBJ1-6 and V is TRBV6-5; unclear D gene. CDR1 is MNHEY, CDR2 SVGAGI, per germline. V gave up 4 bases and J gave up 3 bases, with 7 bases separating them. The CDR3 is made up of 14 amino acids. The CDR3, as DNA: TGTGCCAGCAGTTCAACAGTCTATAATTCACCCCTCCACTTT. This sequence encodes CASSSTVYNSPLHF.

V is TRBV9 and J is TRBJ2-1, with D uncertain. Trimming took 3 bases from V and 1 from J, leaving 5 bases between them. Germline V lookup: CDR1 SGDLS, CDR2 YYNGEE. CDR3 length: 13 residues. The CDR3 loop is CASSERSYNEQFF. CDR3 bases: TGTGCCAGCAGCGAGAGATCCTACAATGAGCAGTTCTTC. Variable domain in full (rest from reference TRBV9 and TRBJ2-1): DSGVTQTPKHLITATGQRVTLRCSPRSGDLSVYWYQQSLDQGLQFLIQYYNGEERAKGNILERFSAQQFPDLHSELNLSSLELGDSALYFCASSERSYNEQFFGPGTRLTVL.

The V call is TRBV7-3, the J call TRBJ2-3, with D hard to call. The length of the CDR3 is 15 residues. V gave up 5 bases and J gave up 2 bases, with 14 bases separating them. Germline loops: CDR1 SGHTA, CDR2 FQGTGA. CDR3 DNA: TGTGCCAGCAGCCAATCTGAGTATTACACAGATACGCAGTATTTT. It translates to CASSQSEYYTDTQYF.

This clone turned up a few times. This rearrangement joins TRBV5-1 to TRBJ2-1; D gene uncertain. Germline CDR1 and CDR2: SGHRS and YFSETQ. With 3 bases removed from V and 0 bases from J, the gap between germline ends came to 16 bases. The CDR3 sequence is 17 residues long. The CDR3 loop reads CASSWRPDSYSYNEQFF. In DNA form, the CDR3 reads TGCGCCAGCAGCTGGCGTCCAGACTCATACTCCTACAATGAGCAGTTCTTC.

This clone was seen just once. The CDR3 protein is CASSLRWQGASADTQYF. The DNA of the CDR3 is TGTGCCAGCAGCTTACGGTGGCAGGGGGCGAGCGCAGATACGCAGTATTTT. V gene TRBV7-2 combines with J gene TRBJ2-3, with TRBD1 identical over 8 bases. J lost 4 bases, V lost 2 bases, and 11 bases had no gene match. CDR1 and CDR2 (germline): SGHTA, FQGNSA. The CDR3 covers 17 residues.

This clone was seen only once. The J gene is TRBJ2-7, the V gene TRBV6-6, with 7 bases identical to TRBD2. The germline V gene has CDR1 MNHNY and CDR2 SVGAGI (reference sequence). The ends lost 0 bases at V and 2 bases at J; junction bases unmatched: 4. The CDR3 has 15 amino acids. The chain's CDR3 is CASSYSGGSPYEQYF. CDR3 nucleotides: TGTGCCAGCAGTTACTCGGGGGGGAGCCCCTACGAGCAGTACTTC.

The chain has TRBV7-6 and TRBJ2-1, with TRBD2 matching 7 bases. The CDR3 is 12 residues long. With 4 bases clipped from V and 10 bases from J, the junction kept 4 bases outside the gene matches. Germline CDR1 reads SGHVS; CDR2 reads FNYEAQ. The DNA of the CDR3 is TGTGCCAGCAGCTGGGGGGAGGGGGAGCAGTTCTTC. Protein: CASSWGEGEQFF.

This chain uses TRBV18 with TRBJ1-4, with 12 nucleotides matching TRBD1. V lost 8 bases and J lost 4; bases outside the gene matches: 8. CDR1 is KGHSH, CDR2 LQKENI, per germline. This CDR3 contains 16 residues. DNA for the CDR3: TGTGCCAGCGTCCCGGGACAGGGGGCGGGTAATGAAAAACTGTTTTTT. It is translated as CASVPGQGAGNEKLFF. Full variable domain (remainder filled in from reference TRBV18 and TRBJ1-4): NAGVMQNPRHLVRRRGQEARLRCSPMKGHSHVYWYRQLPEEGLKFMVYLQKENIIDESGMPKERFSAEFPKEGPSILRIQQVVRGDSAAYFCASVPGQGAGNEKLFFGSGTQLSVL.

The chain recombines TRBV7-9 with TRBJ2-2; D possibly corresponds to TRBD2 (6 bases). V was trimmed by 1 base and J by 6 bases, leaving 12 bases between them. The V gene's germline CDR1 is SEHNR and CDR2 FQNEAQ (reference sequence). This CDR3 spans 15 amino acids. In DNA form, the CDR3 reads TGTGCCAGCAGCTTAGTGGAGGGAGTAGCCGGGGAGCTGTTTTTT. Its protein product is CASSLVEGVAGELFF.

The chain links TRBV19 to TRBJ2-2; D remains unclear. Trimming pared 6 bases from V and 0 bases from J, leaving 8 bases between. Germline loops: CDR1 LNHDA, CDR2 SQIVND (reference sequence). The CDR3 is 14 amino acids. The CDR3 nucleotides read TGTGCCAGTAGCGGCGGCGCGAACACCGGGGAGCTGTTTTTT. Amino acids: CASSGGANTGELFF.

The chain couples TRBV11-2 to TRBJ2-3; D not certain. Trimming stripped 3 bases from V and 4 bases from J, with 8 bases between. The CDR3 runs to 13 residues. CDR1 is SGHAT and CDR2 is FQNNGV in the germline V gene. The chain's CDR3 is CASSFLRADTQYF. The CDR3 DNA is TGTGCCAGCAGCTTCCTTCGGGCAGATACGCAGTATTTT.

J is TRBJ1-3 and V is TRBV6-5; no firm D call. This CDR3 contains 14 residues. V was pared by 7 bases and J by 3 bases, with 13 bases between. The germline V gene encodes CDR1 MNHEY and CDR2 SVGAGI. The CDR3: CASISPGGGNTIYF. As DNA, the CDR3 is TGTGCCAGCATCTCACCGGGAGGTGGAAACACCATATATTTT.

This clone was found a few times. V gene TRBV29-1 combines with J gene TRBJ1-2, with 7 bases matching TRBD1. V was pared by 7 bases and J by 2 bases, with 7 bases of the junction left unmatched. The CDR3 length is 13 residues. Germline-derived CDR1 and CDR2 are SQVTM and ANQGSEA. CDR3 sequence (DNA): TGCAGCGCGAGGACAGGATCCAACTATGGCTACACCTTC. Translated, it gives CSARTGSNYGYTF.

This clone occurred a few times. The identical CDR3 is also encoded by other nucleotide sequences in the sample. The chain joins TRBV11-2 to TRBJ1-2; 8 bases match TRBD1. Germline V gene sequence: CDR1 SGHAT, CDR2 FQNNGV. V shed 5 bases and J 2 bases; nucleotides not matched to a gene: 1. The CDR3 has 13 residues. CDR3 region: CASSRDRNYGYTF. CDR3 nucleotides: TGTGCCAGCAGCCGGGACAGGAACTATGGCTACACCTTC.

Only a few counts were recorded for this clone. This rearrangement joins TRBV5-1 to TRBJ2-7, with D perhaps matching TRBD1 (6 bases). This CDR3 is 14 amino acids long. Germline V CDR1 and CDR2: SGHRS, YFSETQ. The V and J ends lost 2 bases and 0 bases respectively, with 9 bases between them. CDR3 sequence reads: CASSFLDSSYEQYF. The CDR3 DNA is TGCGCCAGCAGCTTTTTGGACAGCTCCTACGAGCAGTACTTC.

V and J are TRBV19 and TRBJ2-7; 9 nucleotides match TRBD1. The CDR3 has 14 amino acids. Germline CDR1 is LNHDA and CDR2 is SQIVND (reference sequence). Trimming removed 5 bases from V and 6 bases from J; junction bases left unmatched: 8. In nucleotides, the CDR3 is TGTGCCAGTAGTGGACAGGGGATTTGGAGCGAGCAGTACTTC. Amino acids: CASSGQGIWSEQYF.

The gene calls are TRBV7-2 and TRBJ2-5; 12 bases align to TRBD2. J gave up 7 bases and V 5 bases, and 11 bases lay outside the gene matches. The CDR3 loop spans 16 amino acids. Germline loops: CDR1 SGHTA, CDR2 FQGNSA. The DNA for the CDR3 is TGTGCCAGCAGCCTTGCTCTAGCGGGAGGGCCGGGGACCCAGTACTTC. Translation: CASSLALAGGPGTQYF.

J is TRBJ1-2 and V is TRBV5-4, with D unresolved. Germline CDR1 is SGHNT and CDR2 is YYREEE (reference sequence). This CDR3 comprises 14 residues. V was clipped by 2 bases and J by 7 bases, with 15 bases between them. The CDR3 coding sequence is TGTGCCAGCAGCTTCGAGCGGGCCCTAGGTGGCTACACCTTC. Translation: CASSFERALGGYTF.

The chain couples TRBV6-5 to TRBJ2-7; D perhaps matches TRBD2 (5 bases). Trimming stripped 2 bases from V and 0 bases from J, with 11 bases between. Germline values: CDR1 MNHEY, CDR2 SVGAGI. The CDR3 covers 15 residues. CDR3 coding DNA: TGTGCCAGCAGTTACAATAGCGATAGCTCCTACGAGCAGTACTTC. It codes for CASSYNSDSSYEQYF.